This record concerns one TCR beta chain sequence. The antigen is unknown. In TCRdb, the RT-PCR reads were re-called with MiXCR into one record per CDR3 protein. The data hold about 650,000 distinct CDR3 sequences, with around 13% observed a single time. This sample stems from a study of response to subunit inactivated influenza vaccine. Notes on the study in general: Authors suggested each seasonal influenza vaccination recruits few new T cells.

CDR3 length equals 15 residues. Germline CDR1 and CDR2: LGHDT and YNNKEL (reference sequence). V was cut by 1 base and J by 2 bases, with 12 bases left in between. The receptor's source is a man aged 50 to 60 who received an inactivated influenza vaccine. Sample: PBMCs from blood, taken around two weeks before vaccination. The rearrangement joins TRBV3-1 to TRBJ2-7; D unclear. The CDR3: CASSQVPALTYEQYF. CDR3 bases: TGTGCCAGCAGCCAAGTCCCAGCGTTGACCTACGAGCAGTACTTC.